This passage covers 30 T cell receptor beta chains from one sample sequenced in a study of CD8+ T cells in alopecia areata. The treatment is: oral pan-JAK inhibitor, 5-10 mg twice daily. As the sequencing template, cDNA was produced by extracting RNA and reverse transcribing it. Assay: immunoSEQ multiplex PCR; the TCRdb copy retains only in-frame clones and omits some. The table records approximately 150,000 clones, about 86% of them present only once. The starting material was CD8+ T cells sorted from blood, obtained at week 4, from a patient treated with tofacitinib. Receptors originate from a human donor with alopecia areata.

This clone was found once. V gene TRBV5-6 combines with J gene TRBJ2-1; D is unclear. Per the germline V gene, CDR1 is SGHDT and CDR2 is YYEEEE. The CDR3 extends over 14 amino acids. The V end lost 0 bases, the J end lost 9 bases, and 13 bases lay between the germline ends. CDR3: CASSLVDPPAEQFF. The CDR3 region has the DNA TGTGCCAGCAGCTTGGTTGACCCCCCAGCTGAGCAGTTCTTC.

This clone was observed a few times. The rearrangement uses TRBV13 and TRBJ2-7; no clear D gene. The CDR3 has 12 amino acids. CDR1 and CDR2 from the germline V gene are PRHDT and FYEKMQ (reference sequence). Trimming cost V 2 bases and J 7 bases, with 9 bases left between them. CDR3 protein: CASSLTSTEQYF. For the CDR3, the DNA is TGTGCCAGCAGCTTAACCAGTACGGAGCAGTACTTC.

V is TRBV7-6 and J is TRBJ1-4; D not certain. Germline lookup yields CDR1 SGHVS and CDR2 FNYEAQ. CDR3 length equals 12 residues. V was trimmed by 4 bases and J by 3 bases, leaving 3 bases between them. DNA for the CDR3: TGTGCCAGCAGCTCACCTAATGAAAAACTGTTTTTT. Its protein product is CASSSPNEKLFF. Using reference TRBV7-6 and TRBJ1-4 for the parts outside the CDR3, the full variable domain is GAGVSQSPRYKVTKRGQDVALRCDPISGHVSLYWYRQALGQGPEFLTYFNYEAQQDKSGLPNDRFSAERPEGSISTLTIQRTEQRDSAMYRCASSSPNEKLFFGSGTQLSVL.

The rearrangement links TRBV6-5 to TRBJ2-1; D gene uncertain. V lost 9 bases, J lost 0 bases, and 9 bases lay in between. CDR1 and CDR2 (germline): MNHEY, SVGAGI. This CDR3 region has 13 residues. The CDR3 DNA follows: TGTGCCAGTCGGAGCAACTCCTACAATGAGCAGTTCTTC. It yields the protein CASRSNSYNEQFF.

V gene TRBV2 combines with J gene TRBJ2-2; D possibly corresponds to TRBD1 (5 bases). The CDR3 runs to 15 residues. Trimming removed 3 bases at V and 2 bases at J, with 10 bases between. Germline-derived CDR1 and CDR2 are SNHLY and FYNNEI. CDR3 in amino acids: CASSEGQTNTGELFF. The CDR3 bases are TGTGCCAGCAGTGAGGGGCAGACCAACACCGGGGAGCTGTTTTTT.

This chain connects TRBV29-1 to TRBJ2-7; 11 bases are shared with TRBD2. The J segment lost 5 bases and the V segment lost 7 bases, leaving 10 bases of the junction unmatched. CDR1 SQVTM and CDR2 ANQGSEA come from the germline V gene. This CDR3 region has 14 residues. CDR3 DNA sequence: TGCAGCGCGGGAAGACTAGCGGGGAACCACGAGCAGTACTTC. As protein: CSAGRLAGNHEQYF.

This chain uses TRBV7-6 with TRBJ2-3, with D uncertain. Per the germline V gene, CDR1 is SGHVS and CDR2 is FNYEAQ. CDR3 length: 12 amino acids. V was cut by 1 base and J by 6 bases, with 5 bases left in between. CDR3 region: CASSLDVDTQYF. The CDR3 region has the DNA TGTGCCAGCAGCTTAGACGTGGATACGCAGTATTTT.

This clone was counted once. The rearrangement joins TRBV30 to TRBJ2-4; tentative D call: TRBD1 (5 bases). V lost 4 bases and J lost 7, with 11 bases in between. This CDR3 has 12 residues. The germline V gene encodes CDR1 GTSNPN and CDR2 SVGIG (reference sequence). This chain's CDR3 is CAWNAAGNIQYF. CDR3 DNA sequence: TGTGCCTGGAACGCAGCAGGGAACATTCAGTACTTC.

The chain combines TRBV5-4 with TRBJ2-2; possible D gene TRBD2, 5 bases. This CDR3 region has 11 residues. Germline V gene data show CDR1 as SGHNT and CDR2 as YYREEE (reference sequence). Trimming shortened V by 10 bases and J by 6 bases, and 10 bases separated the two germline ends. CDR3: CACGGPGELFF. CDR3 DNA: TGTGCCTGCGGAGGCCCCGGGGAGCTGTTTTTT.

The chain links TRBV5-1 to TRBJ2-3; TRBD2 agrees at 13 bases. The CDR3 totals 18 residues. Germline V lookup: CDR1 SGHRS, CDR2 YFSETQ. J lost 6 bases, V lost 4 bases, and 14 bases had no gene match. DNA for the CDR3: TGCGCCAGCAGCCCGGGACTAGCGGGAAGGGGTATGTCCGATACGCAGTATTTT. The encoded protein is CASSPGLAGRGMSDTQYF.

This chain connects TRBV30 to TRBJ1-2; 10 bases are shared with TRBD1. The trim removed 4 bases at V and 5 bases at J, leaving 16 bases unmatched. Germline loops: CDR1 GTSNPN, CDR2 SVGIG (reference sequence). This CDR3 is built from 17 residues. The chain's CDR3 is CAWTPGTGASRAYGYTF. The CDR3 DNA reads as TGTGCCTGGACCCCTGGGACAGGGGCCTCAAGGGCTTATGGCTACACCTTC.

This sequence joins TRBV27 and TRBJ2-2, with D tentatively TRBD2 (6 bases). The V and J ends lost 6 bases and 7 bases respectively, with 12 bases between them. The CDR3 consists of 13 residues. CDR1 and CDR2 (germline): MNHEY, SMNVEV (reference sequence). This CDR3 is CASSLGGGGELFF. CDR3 DNA sequence: TGTGCCAGCAGCCTGGGGGGTGGCGGGGAGCTGTTTTTT.

DNA for the CDR3: TGCAGCGTTGAAGGGGGGACAGGGGGCTACTACGAGCAGTACTTC. Translated: CSVEGGTGGYYEQYF. The V gene is TRBV29-1, the J gene TRBJ2-7; 12 bases are shared with TRBD1. The CDR3 has 15 amino acids. V shed 1 base and J 3 bases; nucleotides not matched to a gene: 4. CDR1 and CDR2 from the germline V gene are SQVTM and ANQGSEA.

This chain connects TRBV6-1 to TRBJ1-1, with D possibly TRBD1 on 5 matching bases. The CDR3 has 15 residues. The germline V and J ends were trimmed by 6 bases and 0 bases, with 14 bases remaining between them. Per the germline V gene, CDR1 is MNHNS and CDR2 is SASEGT. As DNA, the CDR3 is TGTGCCAGCAGGAATCCACCGACAGTGAACACTGAAGCTTTCTTT. Translating it yields CASRNPPTVNTEAFF.

CDR3 nucleotides: TGTGCCAGCAGCTTAGTCGGGACAGGGGACGATACGCAGTATTTT. Protein: CASSLVGTGDDTQYF. The chain uses TRBV7-9 and TRBJ2-3, with 10 bases aligning to TRBD1. The CDR3 is 15 amino acids. With V trimmed by 1 base and J by 6 bases, 4 bases remained unmatched. Germline CDR1 and CDR2: SEHNR and FQNEAQ (reference sequence).

The chain links TRBV4-1 to TRBJ2-7, with 8 nucleotides matching TRBD2. The germline V gene encodes CDR1 MGHRA and CDR2 YSYEKL. Unmatched junction bases numbered 3, after V lost 1 base and J lost 4 bases. The CDR3 loop spans 14 amino acids. CDR3 nucleotides: TGCGCCAGCAGCCAAGGAGCGGGGGAATACGAGCAGTACTTC. Protein: CASSQGAGEYEQYF.

J is TRBJ2-2 and V is TRBV9, with D possibly being TRBD2 (6 bases). The CDR3 is 13 amino acids. V dropped 7 bases and J dropped 5 bases, with 12 bases sitting between them. Germline lookup yields CDR1 SGDLS and CDR2 YYNGEE. CDR3 in amino acids: CASDPGGTGELFF. CDR3 nucleotide sequence: TGTGCCAGCGACCCTGGGGGGACCGGGGAGCTGTTTTTT.

The chain couples TRBV29-1 to TRBJ2-3, with D uncertain. Germline values: CDR1 SQVTM, CDR2 ANQGSEA. The length of the CDR3 is 15 residues. The germline V and J ends were trimmed by 4 bases and 1 base, with 15 bases remaining between them. CDR3 coding DNA: TGCAGCGTTGTTTTAGTGAGTCCGGGCACAGATACGCAGTATTTT. Protein sequence: CSVVLVSPGTDTQYF.

The rearrangement uses TRBV29-1 and TRBJ2-2; D is perhaps TRBD1 (6 bases). The germline V gene has CDR1 SQVTM and CDR2 ANQGSEA. The CDR3 runs to 13 residues. The V gene lost 1 base and the J gene lost 7 bases, with 10 bases spanning the gap. The CDR3 spells CSVEVTGIGELFF. CDR3 in DNA: TGCAGCGTTGAAGTGACAGGTATCGGGGAGCTGTTTTTT.

The V gene is TRBV5-4, the J gene TRBJ2-1, with 7 nucleotides matching TRBD2. Germline loops: CDR1 SGHNT, CDR2 YYREEE (reference sequence). Trimming removed 6 bases from V and 1 base from J; junction bases left unmatched: 4. This CDR3 is built from 14 residues. CDR3 nucleotides: TGTGCCAGCAACTGGGGGGGGTCCTACAATGAGCAGTTCTTC. Amino acids: CASNWGGSYNEQFF.

V and J are TRBV4-1 and TRBJ2-5; D possibly corresponds to TRBD1 (6 bases). The CDR3 runs to 14 residues. In germline, CDR1 is MGHRA, CDR2 YSYEKL. V lost 1 base and J 5 bases, leaving 11 bases between the germline ends. The CDR3 DNA reads TGCGCCAGCAGCCAAGCTACAGGGATGGAGACCCAGTACTTC. Translating it yields CASSQATGMETQYF.

CDR3 amino acids: CSVGTGNQPQHF. The CDR3 region has the DNA TGCAGCGTCGGGACTGGGAATCAGCCCCAGCATTTT. The rearrangement links TRBV29-1 to TRBJ1-5, with D possibly TRBD1 on 5 matching bases. The CDR3 covers 12 residues. V was shortened by 6 bases and J by 4 bases, with 10 bases between the two germline ends. Germline V lookup: CDR1 SQVTM, CDR2 ANQGSEA. Variable domain in full (rest from reference TRBV29-1 and TRBJ1-5): SAVISQKPSRDICQRGTSLTIQCQVDSQVTMMFWYRQQPGQSLTLIATANQGSEATYESGFVIDKFPISRPNLTFSTLTVSNMSPEDSSIYLCSVGTGNQPQHFGDGTRLSIL.

V and J are TRBV4-1 and TRBJ2-7, with a possible D match to TRBD1 (5 bases). The CDR3 runs 16 residues. The germline gives CDR1 MGHRA, CDR2 YSYEKL. Trimming removed 4 bases from V and 2 bases from J, with 18 bases in between. The CDR3 sequence: CASSPQQSQGTYEQYF. DNA for the CDR3: TGCGCCAGCAGCCCTCAACAGTCCCAGGGAACCTACGAGCAGTACTTC.

The rearrangement uses TRBV5-6 and TRBJ2-7; perhaps D is TRBD1 or TRBD2 (5 bases each). This CDR3 is built from 14 residues. CDR1 SGHDT and CDR2 YYEEEE come from the germline V gene. Trimming removed 4 bases from V and 2 bases from J, with 13 bases in between. The CDR3, as DNA: TGTGCCAGCAGCCCGGGTCGGGGCACCTACGAGCAGTACTTC. This codes for CASSPGRGTYEQYF.

This clone was seen once. The V and J genes are TRBV20-1 and TRBJ2-1; D uncertain. Germline V gives CDR1 DFQATT, CDR2 SNEGSKA (reference sequence). The V and J ends lost 5 bases and 5 bases respectively, with 7 bases between them. There are 11 residues in the CDR3. The CDR3 loop reads CSAWMDNEQFF. Written as DNA, the CDR3 is TGCAGTGCTTGGATGGACAATGAGCAGTTCTTC.

This rearrangement joins TRBV4-1 to TRBJ2-7; 8 bases fit TRBD2. There are 15 residues in the CDR3. Germline V CDR1 and CDR2: MGHRA, YSYEKL. Germline trimming cut 2 bases from V and 2 bases from J; bases unmatched to any gene: 5. DNA for the CDR3: TGCGCCAGCAGCCAACTGACTAGCGCTACCTACGAGCAGTACTTC. Translating gives CASSQLTSATYEQYF.

The rearrangement links TRBV13 to TRBJ2-1; 11 bases line up with TRBD2. The CDR3 extends over 16 amino acids. Trimming removed 4 bases from V and 2 bases from J; junction bases left unmatched: 4. Germline assignment: CDR1 PRHDT and CDR2 FYEKMQ (reference sequence). The CDR3 sequence is CASSSTLAGAYNEQFF. CDR3 DNA: TGTGCCAGCAGCTCTACACTAGCGGGAGCCTACAATGAGCAGTTCTTC. Combining the CDR3 with reference TRBV13 and TRBJ2-1 gives the whole variable domain AAGVIQSPRHLIKEKRETATLKCYPIPRHDTVYWYQQGPGQDPQFLISFYEKMQSDKGSIPDRFSAQQFSDYHSELNMSSLELGDSALYFCASSSTLAGAYNEQFFGPGTRLTVL.

The chain links TRBV6-4 to TRBJ2-7, with D possibly matching TRBD2 (6 bases). This CDR3 has 15 residues. V dropped 0 bases and J dropped 4 bases, with 13 bases sitting between them. CDR1 and CDR2 (germline): MRHNA, SNTAGT. The CDR3 nucleotides read TGTGCCAGCAGTGACTCCCCGGGAGAGGGGTACGAGCAGTACTTC. Encoded protein: CASSDSPGEGYEQYF.

This CDR3 is CSVEDQGQGSYEQYF. CDR3 nucleotide sequence: TGCAGCGTTGAAGATCAGGGACAGGGCTCCTACGAGCAGTACTTC. J is TRBJ2-7 and V is TRBV29-1; 9 bases are shared with TRBD1. With V trimmed by 0 bases and J by 0 bases, 3 bases remained unmatched. The CDR3 is made up of 15 amino acids. Per germline, CDR1 SQVTM and CDR2 ANQGSEA.

The chain has TRBV10-3 and TRBJ2-2; D is possibly TRBD1 (5 bases). This CDR3 is 13 amino acids long. Looked up from germline, CDR1 is ENHRY and CDR2 is SYGVKD. Trimming stripped 8 bases from V and 6 bases from J, with 13 bases between. The CDR3: CAISDTTPGELFF. In DNA, the CDR3 is TGTGCCATCTCGGACACCACTCCCGGGGAGCTGTTTTTT.